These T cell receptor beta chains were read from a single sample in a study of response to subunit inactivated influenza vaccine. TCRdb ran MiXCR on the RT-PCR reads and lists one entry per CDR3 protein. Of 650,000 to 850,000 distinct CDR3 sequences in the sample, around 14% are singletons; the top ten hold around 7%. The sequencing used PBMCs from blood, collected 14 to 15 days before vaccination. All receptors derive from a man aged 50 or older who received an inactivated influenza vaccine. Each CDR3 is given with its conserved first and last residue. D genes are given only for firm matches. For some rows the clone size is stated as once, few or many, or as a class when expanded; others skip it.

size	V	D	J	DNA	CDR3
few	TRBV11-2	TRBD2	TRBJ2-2	TGTGCCAGCAGCCGGAGCGGGGGGGCGCCCGGGGAGCTGTTTTTT	CASSRSGGAPGELFF
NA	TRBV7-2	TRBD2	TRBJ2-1	TGTGCCAGCAGCTTAAGTAGCGGGTTAGCCAATGAGCAGTTCTTC	CASSLSSGLANEQFF
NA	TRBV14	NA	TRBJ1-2	TGTGCCAGCAGCCAAGTTTACACACTGGGCTACACCTTC	CASSQVYTLGYTF
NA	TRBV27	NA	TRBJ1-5	TGTGCCAGCCACCGGGACCCTGGGGGCAATCAGCCCCAGCATTTT	CASHRDPGGNQPQHF
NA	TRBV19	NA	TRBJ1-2	TGTGCCAGTAGTATGAAGGGGACTAACTATGGCTACACCTTC	CASSMKGTNYGYTF
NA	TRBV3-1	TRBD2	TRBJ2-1	TGTGCCACCAGCTATAGGACTAGCGGGGTTCCCAATGAGCAGTTCTTC	CATSYRTSGVPNEQFF
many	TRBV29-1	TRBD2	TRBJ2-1	TGCAGCTCCTTGACTAGCGGGAGGTCGGTCTACAATGAGCAGTTCTTC	CSSLTSGRSVYNEQFF
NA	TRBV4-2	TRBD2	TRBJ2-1	TGTGCCAGCAGCCGAGGAGGCCCTAGCGGGAACAATGAGCAGTTCTTC	CASSRGGPSGNNEQFF
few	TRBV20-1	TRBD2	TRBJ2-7	TGCAGTGCTATAACTAGCGACTCCTACGAGCAGTACTTC	CSAITSDSYEQYF
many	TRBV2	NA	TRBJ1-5	TGTGCCAGCACACGTACAGAAAGCAATCAGCCCCAGCATTTT	CASTRTESNQPQHF
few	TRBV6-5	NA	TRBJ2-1	TGTGCCAGCAGTTACTCGTTCGCAACTTACAATGAGCAGTTCTTC	CASSYSFATYNEQFF
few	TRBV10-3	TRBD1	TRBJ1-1	TGTGCCATCAAGGACAGGGATCGGGACACTGAAGCTTTCTTT	CAIKDRDRDTEAFF
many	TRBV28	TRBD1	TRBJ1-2	TGTGCCAGCAGTTCCCCCCCGGGACAGGGAGAGGTATATGGCTACACCTTC	CASSSPPGQGEVYGYTF
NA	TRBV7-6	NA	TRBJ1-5	TGTGCCAGGCCGTGGTGGGTACTCAATCAGCCCCAGCATTTT	CARPWWVLNQPQHF
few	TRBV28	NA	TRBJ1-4	TGTGCCAGCAGTCCTGGACCCGTCAATGAAAAACTGTTTTTT	CASSPGPVNEKLFF
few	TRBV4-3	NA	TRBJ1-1	TGCGCCAGCAGCCAAGAGCGACATTCCCACACTGAAGCTTTCTTT	CASSQERHSHTEAFF
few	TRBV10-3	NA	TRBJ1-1	TGTGCCATCAGTGAGTCTCAGGCGGGTGAAGTGACTGAAGCTTTCTTT	CAISESQAGEVTEAFF
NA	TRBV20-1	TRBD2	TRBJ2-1	TGCAGTGCTCGAGGATTAGCGGGGGGCAATGAGCAGTTCTTC	CSARGLAGGNEQFF
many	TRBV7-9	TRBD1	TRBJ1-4	TGTGCCAGCAGCTTGAGGACAGGGACGAATGAAAAACTGTTTTTT	CASSLRTGTNEKLFF
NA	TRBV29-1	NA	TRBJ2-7	TGCAGCTACCAGGAGGGTTACGAGCAGTACTTC	CSYQEGYEQYF
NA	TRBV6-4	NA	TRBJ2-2	TGTGCCAGCAGTGACAGGTTGGGACGCGGGGAGCTGTTTTTT	CASSDRLGRGELFF
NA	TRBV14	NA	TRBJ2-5	TGTGCCAGCAGCCAAGTGTTTGGGACCCAGTACTTC	CASSQVFGTQYF
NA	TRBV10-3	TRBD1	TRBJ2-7	TGTGCCATCAGGACCGGGACAGGGACTTACGAGCAGTACTTC	CAIRTGTGTYEQYF
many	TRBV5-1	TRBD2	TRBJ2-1	TGCGCCAGCAGCTCGGGACTAGCGGGCAATGAGCAGTTCTTC	CASSSGLAGNEQFF
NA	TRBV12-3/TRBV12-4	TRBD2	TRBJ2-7	TGTGCCAGCAGATCATGGACTAGCGGCTCCTACGAGCAGTACTTC	CASRSWTSGSYEQYF
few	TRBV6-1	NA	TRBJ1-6	TGTGCCAGCAGTGACCAACCCCAAGGGGGGAATTCACCCCTCCACTTT	CASSDQPQGGNSPLHF
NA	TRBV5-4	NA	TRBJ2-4	TGTGCCAGCAGCTTGGGAGTGCAGCGAGGGGCACAAAACATTCAGTACTTC	CASSLGVQRGAQNIQYF
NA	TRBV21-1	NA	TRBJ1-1	TGTGCCAGCAGCAATCAGGGGAGTGGGGGCCGCTTGAACACTGAAGCTTTCTTT	CASSNQGSGGRLNTEAFF
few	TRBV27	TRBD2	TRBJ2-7	TGTGCCAGCAGTCCTCGTGGTAGCGGGAGCCCGTGGTCCTACGAGCAGTACTTC	CASSPRGSGSPWSYEQYF
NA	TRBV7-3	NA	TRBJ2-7	TGTGCCAGCAGCTTAACCAGGGCGGACGAGCAGTACTTC	CASSLTRADEQYF
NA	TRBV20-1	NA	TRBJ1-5	TGCAGTGCTTCGCGAGACAGTAGCAATCAGCCCCAGCATTTT	CSASRDSSNQPQHF
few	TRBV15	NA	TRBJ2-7	TGTGCCACCAGCAGAGTAACAGGGTCCTACGAGCAGTACTTC	CATSRVTGSYEQYF
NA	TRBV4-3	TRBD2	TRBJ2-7	TGCGCCAGCAGCCAAAGTGCTAGCGGGGGCTTCCCCAGCTCCTACGAGCAGTACTTC	CASSQSASGGFPSSYEQYF
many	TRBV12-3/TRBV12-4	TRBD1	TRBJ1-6	TGTGCCAGCAGTCAGGACAGGGGAAGGTCACCCCTCCACTTT	CASSQDRGRSPLHF
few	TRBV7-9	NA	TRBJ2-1	TGTGCCAGCAGCCGGGGTACTGGGGATGAGCAGTTCTTC	CASSRGTGDEQFF
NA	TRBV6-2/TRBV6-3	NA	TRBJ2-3	TGTGCCAGCAAGGTCACGGATACGCAGTATTTT	CASKVTDTQYF
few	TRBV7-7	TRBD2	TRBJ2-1	TGTGCCAGCAGCCCTATGGGAGGGACGTCCGACAATGAGCAGTTCTTC	CASSPMGGTSDNEQFF